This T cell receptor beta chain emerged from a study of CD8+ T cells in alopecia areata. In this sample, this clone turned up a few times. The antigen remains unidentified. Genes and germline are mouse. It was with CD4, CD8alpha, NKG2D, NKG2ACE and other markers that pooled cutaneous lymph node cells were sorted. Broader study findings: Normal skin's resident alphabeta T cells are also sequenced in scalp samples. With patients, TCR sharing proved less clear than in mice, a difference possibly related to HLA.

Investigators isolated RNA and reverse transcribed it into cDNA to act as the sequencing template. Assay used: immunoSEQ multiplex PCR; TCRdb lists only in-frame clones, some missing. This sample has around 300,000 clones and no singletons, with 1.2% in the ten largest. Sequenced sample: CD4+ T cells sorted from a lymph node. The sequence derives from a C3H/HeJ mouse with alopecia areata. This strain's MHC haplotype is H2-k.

CDR3 protein: CASSEDRAYNSPLYF. The covered CDR3 bases are TGTGCCAGCAGTGAAGACAGGGCCTATAATTCGCCC. This chain links TRBV13-3 with TRBJ1-6; TRBD1 matches 7 bases. The read terminates 3 residues ahead of where the CDR3 ends, so the germline J gene completes it. TRBJ1-6 is designated an ORF whose function remains uncertain. V gave up 2 bases and J gave up 2 bases; unmatched junction bases: 1. The CDR3 totals 15 residues. Germline V gene sequence: CDR1 NNHDY, CDR2 SYVADS.